The next 22 T cell receptor beta chains were all read from a single sample in a study of PD-L1 blockade in urothelial cancer. Time point here: pretreatment peripheral blood. Profiling relied on immunoSEQ multiplex PCR, and the TCRdb table lists in-frame clones only, not all of them. The sample contains about 70,000 clones, roughly 88% of which appear only once. This sample comprised PBMCs, obtained around atezolizumab (anti-PD-L1) treatment. These receptors were collected from a man aged 65 to 79 with urothelial cancer.

This clone appeared a few times. J is TRBJ2-7 and V is TRBV6-5, with 7 bases that match TRBD1. After removal of 5 bases from V and 6 bases from J, the junction contained 10 bases not matched to a gene. CDR3 size: 14 residues. Per germline, CDR1 MNHEY and CDR2 SVGAGI. The CDR3 loop reads CASSPQGLGSEQYF. As DNA, the CDR3 is TGTGCCAGCAGTCCACAGGGGTTAGGTAGCGAGCAGTACTTC.

This clone occurred once. The gene calls are TRBV28 and TRBJ2-1; the match to TRBD2 covers 11 bases. Germline CDR1 MDHEN, CDR2 SYDVKM. V shed 1 base, J shed 9 bases, and the junction held 14 bases outside the gene matches. This CDR3 spans 18 amino acids. The CDR3 DNA reads TGTGCCAGCAGTTTATACCTCGGACTAGCGGGCAGGGAAGCTGAGCAGTTCTTC. Amino acids: CASSLYLGLAGREAEQFF.

V and J are TRBV25-1 and TRBJ2-1; 11 bases fit TRBD2. The CDR3 spans 17 residues. From germline, CDR1 is MGHDK and CDR2 SYGVNS. J gave up 4 bases and V 1 base, and 6 bases lay outside the gene matches. The CDR3 DNA sequence: TGTGCCAGCAGTGAATCCCCTAGCGGGAGGTTTTACAATGAGCAGTTCTTC. Amino acid sequence: CASSESPSGRFYNEQFF.

The chain recombines TRBV5-4 with TRBJ2-3; D perhaps matches TRBD2 (6 bases). Per germline, CDR1 SGHNT and CDR2 YYREEE (reference sequence). The CDR3 runs 16 residues. With 3 bases removed from V and 2 bases from J, the gap between germline ends came to 16 bases. The CDR3 DNA sequence: TGTGCCAGCAGCTACCGCCTTAGCGGAGACACAGATACGCAGTATTTT. Translation: CASSYRLSGDTDTQYF.

This clone was seen a handful of times. This chain joins TRBV6-1 and TRBJ2-2, with 10 bases aligning to TRBD2. J lost 6 bases, V lost 8 bases, and 6 bases had no gene match. In germline, CDR1 is MNHNS, CDR2 SASEGT. The CDR3 is made up of 14 amino acids. The CDR3 loop reads CASQGLARAGELFF. CDR3 nucleotide sequence: TGTGCCAGCCAGGGACTAGCGAGGGCCGGGGAGCTGTTTTTT.

The chain combines TRBV27 with TRBJ2-7; 7 bases are shared with TRBD2. The CDR3 consists of 15 residues. CDR1 is MNHEY, CDR2 SMNVEV, per germline (reference sequence). The V and J ends lost 3 bases and 2 bases, in that order; junction bases with no gene match: 7. The CDR3 DNA is TGTGCCAGCAGTTTCCTGGCTAGCGGAGCCTACGAGCAGTACTTC. Protein product: CASSFLASGAYEQYF.

This clone was seen once. The chain combines TRBV6-5 with TRBJ2-1; 12 nucleotides line up with TRBD2. V was pared by 5 bases and J by 3 bases, with 2 bases of the junction left unmatched. The germline V gene encodes CDR1 MNHEY and CDR2 SVGAGI. This CDR3 is 15 amino acids long. Here the CDR3 DNA reads TGTGCCAGCAGTCCGACTAGCGGGAGCTACAATGAGCAGTTCTTC. It yields the protein CASSPTSGSYNEQFF.

The V gene is TRBV11-1, the J gene TRBJ1-1; D not resolved. Trimming took off 5 bases at V and 4 bases at J, with 17 bases between the two ends. Per germline, CDR1 SGHAT and CDR2 FQDESV (reference sequence). This CDR3 region has 15 residues. This CDR3 is CASSVRLQGGTEAFF. The CDR3 DNA follows: TGTGCCAGCAGCGTACGATTACAAGGAGGCACTGAAGCTTTCTTT. The entire variable domain, with the rest obtained from reference TRBV11-1 and TRBJ1-1, is as follows: EAEVAQSPRYKITEKSQAVAFWCDPISGHATLYWYRQILGQGPELLVQFQDESVVDDSQLPKDRFSAERLKGVDSTLKIQPAELGDSAMYLCASSVRLQGGTEAFFGQGTRLTVV.

This chain joins TRBV6-1 and TRBJ1-4; no definite D call. This CDR3 comprises 14 residues. Germline lookup yields CDR1 MNHNS and CDR2 SASEGT. V dropped 11 bases and J dropped 10 bases, with 23 bases sitting between them. DNA for the CDR3: TGTGCCTCATCCCCGGGAGTCAATCCTGGAAAACTGTTTTTT. It yields the protein CASSPGVNPGKLFF.

This clone is a singleton in its sample. The V call is TRBV28, the J call TRBJ1-5; D may be TRBD1 (6 bases). The CDR3 length is 14 residues. V was trimmed by 6 bases and J by 7 bases, leaving 16 bases between them. CDR1 is MDHEN, CDR2 SYDVKM, per germline. The CDR3 sequence is CASSTTGFRQPQHF. In DNA, the CDR3 is TGTGCCAGCAGCACCACAGGGTTTCGGCAGCCCCAGCATTTT.

CDR3 in amino acids: CASSREWGGTDTQYF. The CDR3, as DNA: TGTGCCAGCAGCCGGGAGTGGGGAGGCACAGATACGCAGTATTTT. V usage is TRBV9 and J usage is TRBJ2-3, with D tentatively TRBD2 (6 bases). V was shortened by 4 bases and J by 1 base, with 13 bases between the two germline ends. The CDR3 loop spans 15 amino acids. Germline V CDR1 and CDR2: SGDLS, YYNGEE.

CDR3 sequence: CASSFQGLQGTSVKETQYF. CDR3 bases: TGTGCCAGCAGTTTCCAAGGCCTACAGGGGACTAGCGTGAAAGAGACCCAGTACTTC. This chain joins TRBV28 and TRBJ2-5; 10 bases line up with TRBD2. The CDR3 is 19 residues long. Trimming cost V 3 bases and J 3 bases; bases outside gene matches: 16. Germline V lookup: CDR1 MDHEN, CDR2 SYDVKM. Combining the CDR3 with reference TRBV28 and TRBJ2-5 gives the whole variable domain DVKVTQSSRYLVKRTGEKVFLECVQDMDHENMFWYRQDPGLGLRLIYFSYDVKMKEKGDIPEGYSVSREKKERFSLILESASTNQTSMYLCASSFQGLQGTSVKETQYFGPGTRLLVL.

The rearrangement joins TRBV5-6 to TRBJ2-3, with 12 nucleotides matching TRBD1. V dropped 4 bases and J dropped 7; count of bases not matched to a gene: 10. The CDR3 extends over 16 amino acids. Germline V CDR1 and CDR2: SGHDT, YYEEEE. In DNA, the CDR3 is TGTGCCAGCAGCGAGTCCGGGACAGGGGGCATGTATACGCAGTATTTT. This gives the protein CASSESGTGGMYTQYF.

The chain's CDR3 is CASSQDRDRGETQYF. The CDR3 DNA reads TGTGCCAGCAGTCAAGATCGGGACAGGGGAGAGACCCAGTACTTC. The genes are TRBV28 and TRBJ2-5; 10 bases fit TRBD1. Per the germline V gene, CDR1 is MDHEN and CDR2 is SYDVKM. The length of the CDR3 is 15 residues. With V trimmed by 5 bases and J by 4 bases, 7 bases remained unmatched. The whole variable domain, filled in from reference TRBV28 and TRBJ2-5, reads DVKVTQSSRYLVKRTGEKVFLECVQDMDHENMFWYRQDPGLGLRLIYFSYDVKMKEKGDIPEGYSVSREKKERFSLILESASTNQTSMYLCASSQDRDRGETQYFGPGTRLLVL.

This sequence joins TRBV19 and TRBJ2-2, with 8 bases that match TRBD1. The CDR3 is 13 amino acids. Germline-derived CDR1 and CDR2 are LNHDA and SQIVND (reference sequence). V was clipped by 5 bases and J by 6 bases; unmatched bases: 2. The CDR3 nucleotides are TGTGCCAGTAGTGGACAGGGAGCCGGGGAGCTGTTTTTT. Its translation is CASSGQGAGELFF.

The chain links TRBV19 to TRBJ2-1, with no clear D. This CDR3 is 17 amino acids long. Trimming took 4 bases from V and 0 from J, leaving 16 bases between them. The germline gives CDR1 LNHDA, CDR2 SQIVND (reference sequence). The CDR3 DNA reads as TGTGCCAGTAGTACACCCCCCCTGCGGAGCTCCTACAATGAGCAGTTCTTC. This codes for CASSTPPLRSSYNEQFF. The full variable domain, completed using reference TRBV19 and TRBJ2-1, is DGGITQSPKYLFRKEGQNVTLSCEQNLNHDAMYWYRQDPGQGLRLIYYSQIVNDFQKGDIAEGYSVSREKKESFPLTVTSAQKNPTAFYLCASSTPPLRSSYNEQFFGPGTRLTVL.

J is TRBJ1-2 and V is TRBV7-9; D is uncertain. V shed 4 bases and J shed 5 bases, with 5 bases lying between them. The CDR3 is 11 residues long. Germline V gene lookup returns CDR1 SEHNR and CDR2 FQNEAQ (reference sequence). CDR3 amino acids: CASSSQYGYTF. The CDR3 nucleotides are TGTGCCAGCAGCTCACAGTATGGCTACACCTTC.

The chain joins TRBV2 to TRBJ1-1, with D unclear. The length of the CDR3 is 11 residues. Germline V gene data show CDR1 as SNHLY and CDR2 as FYNNEI. V was clipped by 4 bases and J by 2 bases, with 2 bases between them. The CDR3 sequence is CASSVNTEAFF. The CDR3 bases are TGTGCCAGCAGTGTAAACACTGAAGCTTTCTTT.

The rearrangement joins TRBV5-1 to TRBJ2-1; 9 positions match TRBD2. The junction had 20 bases not matched to a gene; V was cut back by 2 bases and J by 8 bases. This CDR3 is built from 19 residues. The germline gives CDR1 SGHRS, CDR2 YFSETQ. CDR3 protein: CASSLSLLAGQSTSDEQFF. The CDR3 coding sequence is TGCGCCAGCAGCTTATCCTTGCTAGCGGGGCAATCCACTTCCGATGAGCAGTTCTTC.

V and J are TRBV15 and TRBJ2-1; 12 bases agree with TRBD2. The CDR3 is 17 amino acids. Trimming took 1 base from V and 7 from J; bases not matched to a gene: 8. The germline V gene has CDR1 LNHNV and CDR2 YYDKDF (reference sequence). In DNA form, the CDR3 reads TGTGCCACCAGCAGAGTGCTAGCGGGAGGGCGTATGAATGAGCAGTTCTTC. Its translation: CATSRVLAGGRMNEQFF.

V usage is TRBV27 and J usage is TRBJ2-1, with 11 bases identical to TRBD2. Trimming removed 5 bases from V and 0 bases from J; junction bases left unmatched: 3. This CDR3 region has 16 residues. CDR1 is MNHEY and CDR2 is SMNVEV in the germline V gene (reference sequence). The CDR3 reads CASSRGLAASYNEQFF. The DNA of the CDR3 is TGTGCCAGCAGTAGGGGACTAGCGGCCTCCTACAATGAGCAGTTCTTC.

This clone was counted once. This chain links TRBV27 with TRBJ2-7, with D possibly matching TRBD2 (6 bases). CDR3 length equals 13 residues. Trimming took 4 bases from V and 2 from J, leaving 9 bases between them. Germline CDR1 reads MNHEY; CDR2 reads SMNVEV (reference sequence). CDR3 nucleotides: TGTGCCAGCAGTTCGGGACTCGCCTACGAGCAGTACTTC. It specifies CASSSGLAYEQYF.